This is a list of T cell receptor beta chains from one sample in a study of glioma-infiltrating T cells after dendritic cell vaccination. Clones were sequenced by immunoSEQ multiplex PCR, and TCRdb holds only the in-frame ones, with some missing. Here the sample spans roughly 50,000 clones, 70% to 90% being singletons. The sample was blood, taken after dendritic cell vaccination. All receptors derive from a human donor with glioblastoma. CDR3s include the opening cysteine and the closing phenylalanine or tryptophan. D genes are given only for firm matches. Not all rows give a size; the values are once, few, many and, for expanded clones, a class.

CDR3nt,CDR3aa,d_gene,len,abundance,j_gene,v_gene
TGTGCCCACATAAGGAAGGGGGCTGGGTCGGCTAATGGAAACACCATATATTTT,CAHIRKGAGSANGNTIYF,TRBD1,18,once,TRBJ1-3,TRBV30
TGTGCCAGCAGTTATCCCCCAGATGGCTACACCTTC,CASSYPPDGYTF,-,12,-,TRBJ1-2,TRBV5-6
TGTGCCAGCAGCCAAATCCGGGGCAATGAGCAGTTCTTC,CASSQIRGNEQFF,-,13,once,TRBJ2-1,TRBV16
TGTGCCAGCAGTTTACAAGGACAGGGGCCGCGATTGGGCTACACCTTC,CASSLQGQGPRLGYTF,TRBD1,16,-,TRBJ1-2,TRBV28
TGTGCCAGCAGCGAACCTAGCGGGAGGGCCCATCAGTTCTTC,CASSEPSGRAHQFF,TRBD2,14,-,TRBJ2-1,TRBV2
TGCGCCACCAGGACAGGTCAAGAGACCCAGTACTTC,CATRTGQETQYF,TRBD1,12,-,TRBJ2-5,TRBV4-1
TGCGCCAGCAGCCAGGGGACAGGGGATGAAAAACTGTTTTTT,CASSQGTGDEKLFF,TRBD1,14,-,TRBJ1-4,TRBV4-1
TGTGCCATCAGGGACGGACAGGGAGGCTACGAGCAGTACTTC,CAIRDGQGGYEQYF,TRBD1,14,-,TRBJ2-7,TRBV10-3
TGTGCCAGCTTTTCCGGAGGGGCAGTCTACAATGAGCAGTTCTTC,CASFSGGAVYNEQFF,-,15,-,TRBJ2-1,TRBV2
TGTGCCAGCTCACGCCCCGGGACAGACTACGAGCAGTACTTC,CASSRPGTDYEQYF,TRBD1,14,-,TRBJ2-7,TRBV18
TGTGCCAGTAGTACCCTTTCCGCAACTAATGAAAAACTGTTTTTT,CASSTLSATNEKLFF,-,15,-,TRBJ1-4,TRBV19
TGTGCCAGCAGCTCGCCTGGACTAGCGGGAAGCGATGAGCAGTTCTTC,CASSSPGLAGSDEQFF,TRBD2,16,once,TRBJ2-1,TRBV7-8
TGTGCCATCACTGGACTAGCGGGAGCCAATGAGCAGTTCTTC,CAITGLAGANEQFF,TRBD2,14,-,TRBJ2-1,TRBV10-3
TGCGCCAGCAGCTGGGGGTATATAGCGGGAGCCACCGGGGAGCTGTTTTTT,CASSWGYIAGATGELFF,TRBD2,17,-,TRBJ2-2,TRBV5-1
TGTGCCAGCAGCGACCGGGACAGGGGCGCCGGTTGGAACTATGGCTACACCTTC,CASSDRDRGAGWNYGYTF,TRBD1,18,-,TRBJ1-2,TRBV7-9
TGTGCCAGCGGGGTGCCGGGGGATGGCTACACCTTC,CASGVPGDGYTF,-,12,-,TRBJ1-2,TRBV7-3
TGTGCCAGCAGCCCTAGCGGGAGCACCTACGAGCAGTACTTC,CASSPSGSTYEQYF,TRBD2,14,-,TRBJ2-7,TRBV28
TGTGCCTGGAGTGTGCAGGGTCAGTTGGATCAGCCCCAGCATTTT,CAWSVQGQLDQPQHF,-,15,-,TRBJ1-5,TRBV30
TGTGCCACCAGCTCGCGACAGGGAACAAGCTACGAGCAGTACTTC,CATSSRQGTSYEQYF,TRBD1,15,-,TRBJ2-7,TRBV15
TGCACCAGCAGCCAAGATACCATAGAGCAGGGCCCTAGCACTGAAGCTTTCTTT,CTSSQDTIEQGPSTEAFF,-,18,-,TRBJ1-1,TRBV1
TGTGCCAGTAGCTACAGGTCGGGCACCGGGGAGCTGTTTTTT,CASSYRSGTGELFF,-,14,-,TRBJ2-2,TRBV19
TGCGCCAGCAGCCAAGTGGGGACAGGGCGCGATTTTTACACCTTC,CASSQVGTGRDFYTF,TRBD1,15,-,TRBJ1-2,TRBV4-1